The 14 T cell receptor beta chains in this list originate from one sample, sequenced in a study of OX40 agonist ivuxolimab in advanced cancers. Here immunoSEQ multiplex PCR was the method, and the copy in TCRdb shows in-frame clones only, minus some. The table has fewer than 40,000 clones, 80% to 85% seen once. The source material was CD4+ or CD8+ T cells sorted from blood, sampled in a trial of the OX40 agonist ivuxolimab. These receptors were taken from an adult with an advanced solid tumor such as melanoma, head and neck, liver or kidney cancer.

The J gene is TRBJ2-1, the V gene TRBV6-5, with D hard to call. V was clipped by 6 bases and J by 6 bases, with 6 bases between them. In germline, CDR1 is MNHEY, CDR2 SVGAGI. This CDR3 has 11 residues. This chain's CDR3 is CASSRGNEQFF. The CDR3 region has the DNA TGTGCCAGCAGCCGCGGCAATGAGCAGTTCTTC.

V usage is TRBV15 and J usage is TRBJ2-1; tentative D call: TRBD2 (5 bases). The CDR3 runs 12 residues. Germline CDR1 reads LNHNV; CDR2 reads YYDKDF (reference sequence). V was cut by 2 bases and J by 10 bases, with 9 bases left in between. This chain's CDR3 is CATSRPASEQFF. As DNA, the CDR3 is TGTGCCACCAGCAGACCCGCTAGCGAGCAGTTCTTC.

The chain joins TRBV7-9 to TRBJ2-5; unclear D gene. Germline-derived CDR1 and CDR2 are SEHNR and FQNEAQ (reference sequence). This CDR3 spans 11 amino acids. The germline V and J ends were trimmed by 2 bases and 11 bases, with 9 bases remaining between them. The CDR3, as DNA: TGTGCCAGCAGCTTACAAGAGGAGCAGTACTTC. The encoded protein is CASSLQEEQYF.

This clone occurred once. The CDR3 bases are TGTGCCAGCAGCTTAAGGTCGGGATCCACAGATACGCAGTATTTT. Translated: CASSLRSGSTDTQYF. The gene calls are TRBV7-9 and TRBJ2-3; maybe TRBD2 (5 bases). Looked up from germline, CDR1 is SEHNR and CDR2 is FQNEAQ (reference sequence). Trimming removed 2 bases from V and 2 bases from J, with 11 bases in between. This CDR3 is built from 15 residues.

Here the CDR3 reads CASSYGTVDNYGYTF. CDR3 coding DNA: TGCGCCAGCAGCTACGGGACGGTAGATAACTATGGCTACACCTTC. V is TRBV5-1 and J is TRBJ1-2; possible D gene TRBD1, 5 bases. Germline values: CDR1 SGHRS, CDR2 YFSETQ. Trimming took off 3 bases at V and 1 base at J, with 13 bases between the two ends. The CDR3 has 15 amino acids.

The chain employs TRBV7-3 and TRBJ2-1; TRBD2 matches 14 bases. The germline gives CDR1 SGHTA, CDR2 FQGTGA. This CDR3 contains 14 residues. V lost 5 bases to trimming and J lost 6 bases; unmatched junction nucleotides: 0. This chain's CDR3 is CASSGTSGGNEQFF. Here the CDR3 DNA reads TGTGCCAGCAGCGGGACTAGCGGGGGCAATGAGCAGTTCTTC. The whole variable domain, filled in from reference TRBV7-3 and TRBJ2-1, reads GAGVSQTPSNKVTEKGKYVELRCDPISGHTALYWYRQSLGQGPEFLIYFQGTGAADDSGLPNDRFFAVRPEGSVSTLKIQRTERGDSAVYLCASSGTSGGNEQFFGPGTRLTVL.

This clone showed up just once. The chain recombines TRBV6-1 with TRBJ2-3; 7 nucleotides align to TRBD1. There are 15 residues in the CDR3. The trim removed 6 bases at V and 6 bases at J, leaving 12 bases unmatched. Germline assignment: CDR1 MNHNS and CDR2 SASEGT. The CDR3 DNA sequence: TGTGCCAGCAGCGACAGGACAGGCCGCAGGGATACGCAGTATTTT. Translation: CASSDRTGRRDTQYF.

V is TRBV7-2 and J is TRBJ2-3; 9 nucleotides agree with TRBD1. Germline CDR1 is SGHTA and CDR2 is FQGNSA. Trimming removed 3 bases from V and 1 base from J; junction bases left unmatched: 5. CDR3 length: 16 amino acids. The CDR3 spells CASSFRRTGGTDTQYF. In nucleotides, the CDR3 is TGTGCCAGCAGCTTTAGAAGGACAGGGGGCACAGATACGCAGTATTTT.

The chain couples TRBV29-1 to TRBJ2-7, with 8 nucleotides matching TRBD2. The CDR3 spans 13 residues. V lost 4 bases to trimming and J lost 3 bases; unmatched junction nucleotides: 5. Looked up from germline, CDR1 is SQVTM and CDR2 is ANQGSEA. The CDR3 coding sequence is TGCAGCGTTGCCTCCGGGAGGGGCTACGAGCAGTACTTC. It is translated as CSVASGRGYEQYF.

The chain is built from TRBV7-9 and TRBJ1-4, with D tentatively TRBD1 (5 bases). Trimming took 4 bases from V and 0 from J, leaving 15 bases between them. This CDR3 is built from 17 residues. Germline lookup yields CDR1 SEHNR and CDR2 FQNEAQ (reference sequence). The CDR3 coding sequence is TGTGCCAGCAGCTCCCCCGGGGGAGGGACAACTAATGAAAAACTGTTTTTT. Encoded protein: CASSSPGGGTTNEKLFF.

This chain links TRBV7-9 with TRBJ1-1; 8 positions match TRBD1. Unmatched junction bases numbered 10, after V lost 5 bases and J lost 11 bases. Germline V gene data show CDR1 as SEHNR and CDR2 as FQNEAQ (reference sequence). CDR3 length: 13 residues. CDR3 nucleotide sequence: TGTGCCAGCAGCCAGACAGGGGCCGGCACGGCTTTCTTT. This gives the protein CASSQTGAGTAFF.

CDR3 sequence: CASSQDGVGNYGYTF. The CDR3 DNA reads TGTGCCAGCAGCCAAGATGGGGTGGGGAACTATGGCTACACCTTC. This sequence joins TRBV14 and TRBJ1-2; D remains ambiguous. The CDR3 extends over 15 amino acids. The V gene lost 0 bases and the J gene lost 2 bases, with 10 bases spanning the gap. Germline lookup yields CDR1 SGHDN and CDR2 FVKESK.

The chain joins TRBV6-5 to TRBJ2-6; D might be TRBD2 (5 bases). Germline CDR1 and CDR2: MNHEY and SVGAGI. This CDR3 has 14 residues. The V end was cut by 4 bases, the J end by 3 bases, with 7 bases between. In DNA, the CDR3 is TGTGCCAGCAGTTTAAGCGGTGGGGCCAACGTCCTGACTTTC. It yields the protein CASSLSGGANVLTF.

With respect to this clone: A far more abundant clone sits one base away, making this likely a read error. The rearrangement joins TRBV5-4 to TRBJ2-5, with 9 bases lining up with TRBD1. The length of the CDR3 is 16 residues. Trimming took 2 bases from V and 5 from J; bases not matched to a gene: 10. Germline CDR1 and CDR2: SGHNT and YYREEE (reference sequence). This CDR3 reads CASSFSTGTGMETQYF. CDR3 nucleotide sequence: TGTGCCAGCAGCTTTAGTACCGGGACAGGGATGGAGACCCAGTACTTC. Full variable domain (rest looked up from reference TRBV5-4 and TRBJ2-5): ETGVTQSPTHLIKTRGQQVTLRCSSQSGHNTVSWYQQALGQGPQFIFQYYREEENGRGNFPPRFSGLQFPNYSSELNVNALELDDSALYLCASSFSTGTGMETQYFGPGTRLLVL.